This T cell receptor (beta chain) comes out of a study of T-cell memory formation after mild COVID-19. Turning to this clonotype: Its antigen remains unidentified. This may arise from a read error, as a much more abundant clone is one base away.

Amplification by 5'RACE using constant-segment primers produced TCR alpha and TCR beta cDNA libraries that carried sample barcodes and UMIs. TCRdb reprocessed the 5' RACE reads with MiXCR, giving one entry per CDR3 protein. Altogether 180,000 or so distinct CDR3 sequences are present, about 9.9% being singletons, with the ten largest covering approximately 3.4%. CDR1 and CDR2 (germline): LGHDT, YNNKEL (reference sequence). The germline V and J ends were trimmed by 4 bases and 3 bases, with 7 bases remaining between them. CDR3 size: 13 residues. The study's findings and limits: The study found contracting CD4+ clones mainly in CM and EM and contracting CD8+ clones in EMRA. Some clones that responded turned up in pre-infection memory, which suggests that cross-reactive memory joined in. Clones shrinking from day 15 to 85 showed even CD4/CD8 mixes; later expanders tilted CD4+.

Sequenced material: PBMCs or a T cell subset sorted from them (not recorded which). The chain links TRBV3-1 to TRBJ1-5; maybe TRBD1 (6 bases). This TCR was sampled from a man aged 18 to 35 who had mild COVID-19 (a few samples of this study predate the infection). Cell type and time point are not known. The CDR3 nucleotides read TGTGCCAGCAGCCGGGACATCAATCAGCCCCAGCATTTT. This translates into CASSRDINQPQHF.